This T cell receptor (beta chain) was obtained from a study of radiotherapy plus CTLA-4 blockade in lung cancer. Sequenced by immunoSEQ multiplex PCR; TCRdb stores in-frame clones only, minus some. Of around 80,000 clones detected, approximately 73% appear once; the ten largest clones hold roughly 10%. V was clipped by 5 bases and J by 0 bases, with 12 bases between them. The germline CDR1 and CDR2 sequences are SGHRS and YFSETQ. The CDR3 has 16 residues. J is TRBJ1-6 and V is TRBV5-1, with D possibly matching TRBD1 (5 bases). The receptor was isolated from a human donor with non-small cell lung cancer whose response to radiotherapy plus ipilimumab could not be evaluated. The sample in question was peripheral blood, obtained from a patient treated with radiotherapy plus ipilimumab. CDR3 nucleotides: TGCGCCAGCAGTCTGCAGGGCCCCTCCTATAATTCACCCCTCCACTTT. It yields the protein CASSLQGPSYNSPLHF. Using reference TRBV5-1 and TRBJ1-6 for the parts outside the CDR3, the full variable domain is KAGVTQTPRYLIKTRGQQVTLSCSPISGHRSVSWYQQTPGQGLQFLFEYFSETQRNKGNFPGRFSGRQFSNSRSEMNVSTLELGDSALYLCASSLQGPSYNSPLHFGNGTRLTVT.